These 17 T cell receptor beta chains share one sample of origin, sequenced in a study of Ad26.COV2.S vaccination and SARS-CoV-2 variants. Specified treatment: 15 to 20 received Ad26.COV2.S at low or high dose, single or two shots; about 5 received placebo; per-sample allocation not given. Each sample was drawn 63 days after the first injection (of vaccine or placebo). Sequencing was performed with immunoSEQ multiplex PCR; in TCRdb, only in-frame clones are kept and a portion is missing. Found here are 350,000 to 450,000 clones, about nine tenths of them singletons; the top ten hold 1.5% to 2%. Sequences were derived from peripheral blood, sampled in a trial of Ad26.COV2.S vaccine versus placebo. The source of these receptors is a person aged 18-65 years who received the Ad26.COV2.S COVID-19 vaccine or a placebo.

The rearrangement links TRBV11-2 to TRBJ2-7; D ambiguous. Trimming stripped 2 bases from V and 2 bases from J, with 13 bases between. From germline, CDR1 is SGHAT and CDR2 FQNNGV. The CDR3 totals 15 residues. Written as DNA, the CDR3 is TGTGCCAGCAGCTTAATCGGACGGAATACCTACGAGCAGTACTTC. This gives the protein CASSLIGRNTYEQYF.

The V gene is TRBV3-1 (or the pseudogene TRBV3-2), the J gene TRBJ2-1; 10 positions agree with TRBD2. Germline V gene lookup returns CDR1 LGHDT and CDR2 YNNKEL (reference sequence). V trimming: 0 bases; J trimming: 3 bases; junction bases outside the gene matches: 5. The CDR3 spans 17 residues. This CDR3 reads CASSQDLGTSVYNEQFF. For the CDR3, the DNA is TGTGCCAGCAGCCAAGATTTAGGGACTAGCGTCTACAATGAGCAGTTCTTC.

This clone showed up just once. The V call is TRBV23-1, the J call TRBJ2-5, with D tentatively TRBD1 or TRBD2 (6 bases each). TRBV23-1 is designated an ORF whose function remains uncertain. There are 12 residues in the CDR3. V shed 10 bases and J shed 2 bases, with 11 bases lying between them. Here the CDR3 reads CATRRGQETQYF. The CDR3 bases are TGCGCCACCAGGAGGGGGCAAGAGACCCAGTACTTC.

The rearrangement uses TRBV7-8 and TRBJ1-1; possibly TRBD1 for D (5 bases). There are 16 residues in the CDR3. Germline values: CDR1 SGHVS, CDR2 FQNEAQ. V was cut by 3 bases and J by 0 bases, with 14 bases left in between. The CDR3 region is CASSFAGGGMNTEAFF. The CDR3 coding sequence is TGTGCCAGCAGCTTCGCGGGCGGGGGGATGAACACTGAAGCTTTCTTT.

This chain joins TRBV27 and TRBJ2-6; TRBD1 matches 8 bases. V gave up 5 bases and J gave up 9 bases; unmatched junction bases: 9. Germline V gene data show CDR1 as MNHEY and CDR2 as SMNVEV (reference sequence). The CDR3 is 15 residues long. CDR3 sequence (DNA): TGTGCCAGCAGTCAACCGGGACAGGAACTCAACGTCCTGACTTTC. As protein: CASSQPGQELNVLTF.

The chain uses TRBV30 and TRBJ2-1, with a tentative D call TRBD1 (6 bases). The CDR3 consists of 11 residues. The V gene lost 4 bases and the J gene lost 5 bases, with 6 bases spanning the gap. Germline values: CDR1 GTSNPN, CDR2 SVGIG (reference sequence). The CDR3 coding sequence is TGTGCCTGGACAGGGGACAATGAGCAGTTCTTC. It yields the protein CAWTGDNEQFF.

V and J are TRBV30 and TRBJ1-1; perhaps TRBD1 as D (5 bases). Germline V gives CDR1 GTSNPN, CDR2 SVGIG (reference sequence). V dropped 8 bases and J dropped 1 base, with 23 bases sitting between them. CDR3 size: 16 residues. The chain's CDR3 is CATGPSVDSPNTEAFF. CDR3 nucleotide sequence: TGTGCCACTGGTCCCAGCGTAGACAGTCCGAACACTGAAGCTTTCTTT.

As DNA, the CDR3 is TGTGCCAGCAGTCCTGGGACAGGGGGCTTTGGCTACACCTTC. It translates to CASSPGTGGFGYTF. The chain is built from TRBV28 and TRBJ1-2, with 12 bases lining up with TRBD1. V shed 5 bases and J 7 bases; nucleotides not matched to a gene: 5. The germline V gene encodes CDR1 MDHEN and CDR2 SYDVKM. The CDR3 is 14 residues long.

J is TRBJ2-1 and V is TRBV3-1 (or the pseudogene TRBV3-2), with 10 bases fitting TRBD1. Per the germline V gene, CDR1 is LGHDT and CDR2 is YNNKEL (reference sequence). V was pared by 8 bases and J by 7 bases, with 11 bases of the junction left unmatched. CDR3 length equals 15 residues. This CDR3 reads CASAVGTGDLNEQFF. The DNA for the CDR3 is TGTGCCAGCGCGGTCGGGACAGGGGACTTGAATGAGCAGTTCTTC.

The V gene is TRBV28, the J gene TRBJ2-1; 10 bases map to TRBD2. This CDR3 has 11 residues. Germline values: CDR1 MDHEN, CDR2 SYDVKM. Trimming took 6 bases from V and 13 from J; bases not matched to a gene: 3. The CDR3 DNA is TGTGCCAGCAGCCAGCGGGAGGGTCAGTTCTTC. It codes for CASSQREGQFF. Variable domain in full (rest from reference TRBV28 and TRBJ2-1): DVKVTQSSRYLVKRTGEKVFLECVQDMDHENMFWYRQDPGLGLRLIYFSYDVKMKEKGDIPEGYSVSREKKERFSLILESASTNQTSMYLCASSQREGQFFGPGTRLTVL.

V usage is TRBV18 and J usage is TRBJ2-5, with D possibly being TRBD1 (6 bases). V was shortened by 1 base and J by 9 bases, with 12 bases between the two germline ends. Germline CDR1 and CDR2: KGHSH and LQKENI. This CDR3 spans 13 amino acids. The CDR3 DNA reads TGTGCCAGCTCACCACGGAAAGAGGGGGCCCAGTACTTC. It specifies CASSPRKEGAQYF.

V usage is TRBV5-6 and J usage is TRBJ2-5; the D is unclear. The CDR3 loop spans 14 amino acids. Trimming left V 0 bases short and J 5 bases short, with 11 bases between. In germline, CDR1 is SGHDT, CDR2 YYEEEE. The CDR3 sequence is CASSLVIPRETQYF. The CDR3 coding sequence is TGTGCCAGCAGCTTGGTGATTCCGAGGGAGACCCAGTACTTC.

The chain has TRBV14 and TRBJ2-1; the match to TRBD2 covers 9 bases. The CDR3 is made up of 14 amino acids. The junction had 8 bases not matched to a gene; V was cut back by 5 bases and J by 9 bases. CDR1 and CDR2 from the germline V gene are SGHDN and FVKESK. DNA of the CDR3: TGTGCCAGCAGCGGTCCGGGACTAGCTACTGAGCAGTTCTTC. Protein product: CASSGPGLATEQFF.

There are a few counts of this clone. This rearrangement joins TRBV6-1 to TRBJ1-6, with D possibly being TRBD1 (5 bases). This CDR3 is 16 amino acids long. The germline V gene encodes CDR1 MNHNS and CDR2 SASEGT. V was cut by 0 bases and J by 8 bases, with 14 bases left in between. CDR3 sequence (DNA): TGTGCCAGCAGTGAAGCCGCTGGGACGGGTTATTCACCCCTCCACTTT. Amino acids: CASSEAAGTGYSPLHF.

CDR3 nucleotide sequence: TGTGCCAGCAGCTTAGCGCTTGGGCTAGCGGCCACAGATACGCAGTATTTT. Protein product: CASSLALGLAATDTQYF. The J gene is TRBJ2-3, the V gene TRBV7-7, with 7 bases aligning to TRBD2. The CDR3 contains 17 residues. V lost 0 bases and J lost 2; bases outside the gene matches: 8. CDR1 and CDR2 (germline): SSHAT, FNYEAQ (reference sequence).

This clone appeared once. This chain links TRBV28 with TRBJ2-3; TRBD2 agrees at 9 bases. The CDR3 spans 15 residues. J was trimmed by 2 bases and V by 10 bases; bases with no gene match: 10. The germline V gene encodes CDR1 MDHEN and CDR2 SYDVKM. CDR3 in amino acids: CATLQTSGYTDTQYF. The CDR3 DNA follows: TGTGCCACCCTGCAGACTAGCGGATACACAGATACGCAGTATTTT.

Concerning this clone: The sample carries other DNA sequences with the same CDR3. The rearrangement joins TRBV12-3 or TRBV12-4 to TRBJ2-7; no firm D call. V dropped 1 base and J dropped 3 bases, with 4 bases sitting between them. This CDR3 is 12 amino acids long. CDR3 in DNA: TGTGCCAGCAGTTTAGGGAGCTACGAGCAGTACTTC. As protein: CASSLGSYEQYF.